This T cell receptor (beta chain) was recorded in a study of blood T cells in healthy people across ages. The CDR3 has 13 amino acids. Between the trimmed V and J ends, which lost 4 bases and 5 bases, there was a span of 8 bases. Germline V gene data show CDR1 as MNHEY and CDR2 as SMNVEV (reference sequence). It was with a sample-barcoded 5' primer and a J-beta primer mix that a second PCR of about 6 to 12 cycles was run. Each CDR3 protein gets one entry after TCRdb re-called the 5' RACE reads with MiXCR. The table lists some 1,000,000 distinct CDR3 sequences, almost 25% of them singletons, with approximately 0.7% in the top ten. This sample was also put to use in a study of T cells of mothers and their children. Per that paper: Approximately 3 million TCR beta reads per child versus over 8 million per mother. Biologically related mothers and children overlapped slightly more than unrelated pairs, a non-significant difference.

V gene TRBV27 combines with J gene TRBJ1-4; possibly TRBD1 for D (6 bases). The receptor was derived from a girl between 2 and 10 years old in good health. Sequencing was done on a sample of blood. CDR3 region: CASSYRDNEKLFF. Here the CDR3 DNA reads TGTGCCAGCAGTTACAGGGACAATGAAAAACTGTTTTTT.